Listed below are T cell receptor beta chains from one sample, sequenced in a study of Graves' ophthalmopathy and Graves' hyperthyroidism. TCRdb passed the multiplex PCR reads through MiXCR, listing each CDR3 protein once. Of over 150,000 distinct CDR3 sequences listed, under 40% are singletons. The sequenced sample was peripheral blood. All receptors derive from a woman aged 40 to 50 with Graves' ophthalmopathy. Each CDR3 is given with its conserved first and last residue. The D gene is left open where the match is weak. Not all rows give a size; the values are once, few, many and, for expanded clones, a class.

J	D	V	size	DNA	CDR3
TRBJ1-1	TRBD1	TRBV30	many	TGTGCCTGGGGACAGGGGATGAACACTGAAGCTTTCTTT	CAWGQGMNTEAFF
TRBJ2-7	NA	TRBV7-2	few	TGTGCCAGCAGCTTAGCGCTCATGGCCTACGAGCAGTACTTC	CASSLALMAYEQYF
TRBJ1-6	NA	TRBV30	many	TGTGCCTGGAGTGTGACGAGGGATCATGGCCTCCACTTT	CAWSVTRDHGLHF
TRBJ1-1	NA	TRBV30	NA	TGTGCCGGCGCGGAAAACAGGAGGACTGAAGCTTTCTTT	CAGAENRRTEAFF
TRBJ1-1	TRBD1	TRBV6-1	many	TGTGCCAGCAGTAATACCGGGACAGGGCCCACTGAAGCTTTCTTT	CASSNTGTGPTEAFF
TRBJ1-2	NA	TRBV11-2	NA	TGTGCCATACGCCTGACTGGAGGCTACACCTTC	CAIRLTGGYTF
TRBJ1-5	TRBD1	TRBV6-5	many	TGTGCCAGCAGTCGTACAGGGGGAAGCAATCAGCCCCAGCATTTT	CASSRTGGSNQPQHF
TRBJ1-1	NA	TRBV12-3/TRBV12-4	NA	TGTGCCAGCAGTCCTATGGTGACACTGACTGAAGCTTTCTTT	CASSPMVTLTEAFF
TRBJ1-2	NA	TRBV7-2	many	TGTGCCAGCAGCCCCTACTTATCGAACTATGGCTACACCTTC	CASSPYLSNYGYTF
TRBJ1-1	NA	TRBV5-6	many	TGTGCCAGCAGCCCCTGGGTTCGCAGGAACACTGAAGCTTTCTTT	CASSPWVRRNTEAFF
TRBJ2-7	TRBD1	TRBV20-1	NA	TGCAGTGCTACTCCTGCCGGGACAGGCGACTACGAGCAGTACTTC	CSATPAGTGDYEQYF
TRBJ2-2	NA	TRBV30	NA	TGTGCCTTCAGAAACACCGGGGAGCTGTTTTTT	CAFRNTGELFF
TRBJ2-5	TRBD2	TRBV7-2	few	TGTGCCAGCAGCTTAGGTCTAGCGGGAGAGGAGACCCAGTACTTC	CASSLGLAGEETQYF
TRBJ2-3	NA	TRBV19	NA	TGTGCCAGTAGTATAAGCGGGCCCAGCACAGATACGCAGTATTTT	CASSISGPSTDTQYF
TRBJ1-1	NA	TRBV29-1	many	TGCAGCGTGACACACAGGGTCAACACTGAAGCTTTCTTT	CSVTHRVNTEAFF
TRBJ2-7	TRBD2	TRBV28	many	TGTGCCAGCAGTTTGCCTAGCGGAGCCTACGAGCAGTACTTC	CASSLPSGAYEQYF
TRBJ1-1	NA	TRBV27	many	TGTGCCAGCAGTTTATTCGTTGGAGGCACTGAAGCTTTCTTT	CASSLFVGGTEAFF
TRBJ2-5	NA	TRBV12-3/TRBV12-4	many	TGTGCCAGCAGTTTCACAGGAGGACAAGAGACCCAGTACTTC	CASSFTGGQETQYF
TRBJ2-7	NA	TRBV7-2	many	TGTGCCAGCAGCCCCTCAAGTGCGTACGAGCAGTACTTC	CASSPSSAYEQYF
TRBJ1-2	NA	TRBV19	many	TGTGCCAGTAGTATGGCGGACAGCTACGGCTACACCTTC	CASSMADSYGYTF
TRBJ2-7	NA	TRBV28	NA	TGTGCCAGCAGTTTATCGGACTTATCCTACGAGCAGTACTTC	CASSLSDLSYEQYF
TRBJ1-2	NA	TRBV6-1	NA	TGTGCCAGCAGCGGACTGCACTATGGCTACACCTTC	CASSGLHYGYTF
TRBJ1-6	NA	TRBV6-9	many	TGTGCGCGACCGAGGCCCCATTCACCCCTCCACTTT	CARPRPHSPLHF
TRBJ2-5	TRBD2	TRBV7-2	NA	TGTGCCAGCAGCCCTCGGACTAGCGGGTACCAAGAGACCCAGTACTTC	CASSPRTSGYQETQYF
TRBJ2-5	NA	TRBV12-3/TRBV12-4	NA	TGTGCCAGCAGAAGGGCGGCGGCCCGCCAAGAGACCCAGTACTTC	CASRRAAARQETQYF
TRBJ2-3	NA	TRBV11-2	many	TGTGCCAGCAGCTTAGGTGGACTTCGCACAGATACGCAGTATTTT	CASSLGGLRTDTQYF
TRBJ2-2	TRBD2	TRBV29-1	many	TGCAGCGTTTGGACTAGCGACACCGGGGAGCTGTTTTTT	CSVWTSDTGELFF
TRBJ1-6	NA	TRBV30	NA	TGTGCCTGGAGGGAGGGGTTCGGAGCCTATAATTCACCCCTCCACTTT	CAWREGFGAYNSPLHF
TRBJ1-5	NA	TRBV6-1	NA	TGTGCCAGCAGTGGACGCGGATATAGCAATCAGCCCCAGCATTTT	CASSGRGYSNQPQHF
TRBJ1-1	NA	TRBV20-1	NA	TGCAGTGCTTCACCCCCCTCCAGGGTAAGGGCCACTGAAGCTTTCTTT	CSASPPSRVRATEAFF
TRBJ2-2	TRBD1	TRBV28	NA	TGTGCCAGTGAAGGACAGGATCGTTTCGGGGAGCTGTTTTTT	CASEGQDRFGELFF
TRBJ2-7	TRBD2	TRBV29-1	many	TGCAGCGTTGGGGGGGGGTACGAGCAGTACTTC	CSVGGGYEQYF
TRBJ1-1	NA	TRBV6-2/TRBV6-3	many	TGTGCCAGCAGTTACGGAGGGACACCAAGGACTGAAGCTTTCTTT	CASSYGGTPRTEAFF
TRBJ2-5	NA	TRBV7-8	many	TGTGCCAGCAGCACGGGCTCAAGGGTGACCCAGTACTTC	CASSTGSRVTQYF
TRBJ1-1	NA	TRBV27	NA	TGTGCCAGCAGCCCCACAAATGCGAACACTGAAGCTTTCTTT	CASSPTNANTEAFF
TRBJ1-5	NA	TRBV24-1	many	TGTGCCACCAGTCCGTCCGGGCTCGACAATCAGCCCCAGCATTTT	CATSPSGLDNQPQHF
TRBJ2-7	NA	TRBV6-5	NA	TGTGCCAGCAGTTACAGAGGCCAGGAGTCCTACGAGCAGTACTTC	CASSYRGQESYEQYF
TRBJ1-6	NA	TRBV28	many	TGTGCCAGCAGCTTTGGGTATAATAATTCACCCCTCCACTTT	CASSFGYNNSPLHF
TRBJ1-1	NA	TRBV7-9	many	TGTGCCAGCAGCCCACGCGAGTCGGGCAGGATGAGCTTCTTT	CASSPRESGRMSFF
TRBJ1-5	NA	TRBV28	NA	TGTGCCAGCAGTTTATTAACCAGGTTAGATCAGCCCCAGCATTTT	CASSLLTRLDQPQHF
TRBJ1-2	TRBD1	TRBV18	many	TGTGCCAGCTCACCGTCCGGGACAGGTGACGATGGCTACACCTTC	CASSPSGTGDDGYTF
TRBJ2-2	NA	TRBV19	many	TGTGCCAGTAGTATTTATTTCGGGGAGCTGTTTTTT	CASSIYFGELFF
TRBJ2-6	TRBD1	TRBV24-1	many	TGTGCCACCAGTGATCCAACCGGGACAGGGAGCCCTGGGGCCAACGTCCTGACTTTC	CATSDPTGTGSPGANVLTF
TRBJ2-7	TRBD2	TRBV5-1	many	TGCGCCAGCAGCTTGGCGGCTAGCGGGAGGAAGGCCGAGCAGTACTTC	CASSLAASGRKAEQYF
TRBJ2-7	TRBD1	TRBV12-3/TRBV12-4	NA	TGTGCCAGCAATGGAGGGACAGGGGGCACCATCTACGAGCAGTACTTC	CASNGGTGGTIYEQYF